This T cell receptor (beta chain) was sequenced during a study of T cells in tuberculosis (dated by TCRdb to 2016 to 2019). Background for the entire study: In the study, CD1B tetramers and high-throughput TCR immunosequencing were combined to characterize T cells specific for the mycobacterial lipid antigen glucose monomycolate (GMM). With approximately nine people per group, a South African clinical cohort compared IGRA-negative adolescents, IGRA-positive adolescents with latent tuberculosis, and adults with active tuberculosis. Study-wide findings and limitations: Using GEM motif frequencies, a classifier achieved over 65% accuracy, whereas a classifier built on the diverse GMM-specific repertoire got to 87% accuracy (AUROC around 0.88). Smaller mean NN-distances to GMM-specific TCRs were observed in active tuberculosis TCR-alpha repertoires than in IGRA-negative controls, suggesting clonal expansion of GMM-specific TCRs. Which clinical samples got chosen depended on the availability of cryopreserved specimens, and the active tuberculosis cases were adults, whereas the controls were adolescents. The smaller NN-distances were partly driven by shorter CDR3-alpha lengths in active tuberculosis patients, and the difference for TCR-beta did not reach statistical significance.

V was cut back by 2 bases and J by 7 bases, leaving a gap of 12 bases between them. Counted from cysteine to phenylalanine, this CDR3 has 13 amino acids. Only the CDR3 DNA stays, 39 bases, in frame from base 1. CDR1 and CDR2, per the germline V gene, are LGHNA and YNFKEQ. On this clone itself: This clone's antigen is unknown. No per-base quality is available; no much larger clone lies one base away.

At study entry, adolescents were screened for latent tuberculosis infection using a tuberculin skin test and the QuantiFERON-TB GOLD In-Tube IGRA. Immunosequencing was performed on unsorted cryopreserved PBMC, with 75,000 to 100,000 T cells per clinical donor covered on average. Eleven high schools in the Worcester region of the Western Cape, South Africa, served as enrollment sites for adolescents aged 12 to 18 years. Approximately ten M. tuberculosis-infected adolescents and about 10 uninfected adolescents, matched for age and sex, were selected. Adolescent PBMC were isolated from freshly drawn heparinized blood by density centrifugation and cryopreserved. The immunoSEQ multiplex PCR assay was used to generate TCR libraries, with TCR-beta and/or TCR-alpha/delta assays applied to each sample. The amplified TCR libraries were sequenced on the Illumina high-throughput platform. The published analysis was carried out like this. Clustering and dimensionality reduction relied on pairwise TCRdist distances among GMM-specific receptors from T cells that were either sorted ex vivo or expanded in vitro. Each clinical repertoire received a mean NN-distance score, defined as the average TCRdist to the nearest 10% of tetramer-positive reference sequences. GEM TCR motif frequency was calculated as the fraction of unique TCRs that matched known GEM sequences by V/J usage and CDR3 length. Active tuberculosis was classified by linear discriminant analysis with leave-one-out cross-validation, implemented in scikit-learn. TCRdb limited this immuneACCESS table to in-frame rearrangements with V and J called. A share of clones is missing; checked studies link under half to unresolved V genes, and the rest is unexplained. For V, J and clone size, that table is used; D and trimming come from the DNA. This sample comprises tens of thousands of clones, nearly 97% of them detected only once. Just under 9.5% of the sample is in the top ten clones.

The sequence is built from TRBV4-2 and TRBJ2-7; a weak D assignment points to TRBD2 (6 bases agree). The sample comprised PBMCs. This clonotype originated in a donor aged 5-35 years with latent tuberculosis or without tuberculosis infection. The CDR3 protein is CASSQMEGREQYF. At the DNA level, the sequence is TGTGCCAGCAGCCAAATGGAGGGGCGGGAGCAGTACTTC.